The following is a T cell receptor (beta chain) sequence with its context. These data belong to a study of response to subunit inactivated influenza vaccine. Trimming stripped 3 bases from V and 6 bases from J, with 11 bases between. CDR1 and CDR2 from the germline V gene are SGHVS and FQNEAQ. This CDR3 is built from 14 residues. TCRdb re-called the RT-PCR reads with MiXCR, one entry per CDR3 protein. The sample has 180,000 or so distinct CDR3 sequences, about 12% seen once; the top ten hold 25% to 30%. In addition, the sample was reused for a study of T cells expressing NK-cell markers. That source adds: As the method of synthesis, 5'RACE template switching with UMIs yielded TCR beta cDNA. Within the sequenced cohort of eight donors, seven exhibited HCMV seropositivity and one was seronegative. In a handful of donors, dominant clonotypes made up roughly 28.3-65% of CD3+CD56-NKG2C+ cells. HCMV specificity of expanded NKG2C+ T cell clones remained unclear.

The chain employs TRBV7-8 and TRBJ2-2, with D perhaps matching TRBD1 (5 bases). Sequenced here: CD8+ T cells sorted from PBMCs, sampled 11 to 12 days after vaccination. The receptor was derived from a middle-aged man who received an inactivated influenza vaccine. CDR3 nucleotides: TGTGCCAGCAGCTTCGCAGGGTCGCCCGGGGAGCTGTTTTTT. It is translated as CASSFAGSPGELFF.